This is a list of T cell receptor beta chains from one sample in a study of blood T cell repertoires in COVID-19. Libraries were prepared by immunoSEQ multiplex PCR; TCRdb keeps only in-frame clonotypes and omits some of them. The sample carries fewer than 40,000 clones, roughly 85% recorded once. The sequenced sample consisted of peripheral blood. These receptors were taken from a human donor in a cohort sampled during active COVID-19. Each CDR3 is given with its conserved first and last residue. A D gene is named only where the DNA matches it firmly. Size is omitted from some rows. Given values are once, few, many or a class for expanded clones.

cdr3_aa cdr3_nt cdr3_length j_call d_call clone_size v_call
CASSPGQGYGYTF TGTGCCAGCAGCCCGGGACAGGGCTATGGCTACACCTTC 13 TRBJ1-2 TRBD1 . TRBV5-6
CASTTQTSSYNSPLHF TGTGCCAGCACAACACAGACGAGCTCCTATAATTCACCCCTCCACTTT 16 TRBJ1-6 . . TRBV2
CASSFTGDPLQETQYF TGCGCCAGCAGCTTCACAGGGGACCCACTCCAAGAGACCCAGTACTTC 16 TRBJ2-5 TRBD1 . TRBV5-1
CASSIVTSYTFRERRTEAFF TGTGCCAGTAGTATTGTGACTTCGTACACCTTTCGGGAAAGAAGGACTGAAGCTTTCTTT 20 TRBJ1-1 . once TRBV19
CASSLSGAGNTIYF TGTGCCAGCAGCTTATCGGGAGCTGGAAACACCATATATTTT 14 TRBJ1-3 . once TRBV7-8
CASSTGGSGQETQYF TGCGCCAGCAGCACCGGTGGTAGCGGCCAAGAGACCCAGTACTTC 15 TRBJ2-5 . . TRBV5-1
CASSLAQGAGDTSYGYTF TGTGCCAGCAGCTTAGCGCAGGGCGCAGGCGACACTTCGTATGGCTACACCTTC 18 TRBJ1-2 . . TRBV7-2
CASSFTGASGELFF TGTGCCAGCAGCTTCACAGGAGCCAGCGGGGAGCTGTTTTTT 14 TRBJ2-2 . many TRBV5-4
CAWSVRVFGYTF TGTGCCTGGAGTGTACGGGTATTCGGCTACACCTTC 12 TRBJ1-2 . . TRBV30
CASGGYQETQYF TGTGCCAGCGGAGGGTACCAAGAGACCCAGTACTTC 12 TRBJ2-5 . . TRBV6-5
CASGNPPGGQAEQFF TGTGCCAGCGGTAATCCCCCGGGGGGACAGGCTGAGCAGTTCTTC 15 TRBJ2-1 . once TRBV7-9
CASSLDQGTNEQYF TGTGCCAGCAGCTTGGATCAGGGTACCAACGAGCAGTACTTC 14 TRBJ2-7 . . TRBV5-6
CASSINQGATEAFF TGTGCCAGTAGTATAAATCAAGGAGCAACTGAAGCTTTCTTT 14 TRBJ1-1 . . TRBV19
CASSFRGTDTDTQYF TGTGCCAGCAGCTTTCGGGGGACGGACACAGATACGCAGTATTTT 15 TRBJ2-3 . . TRBV11-3
CASSVLPGTGSYEQYF TGTGCCAGCAGCGTACTCCCCGGCACGGGCTCCTACGAGCAGTACTTC 16 TRBJ2-7 . . TRBV9
CASSVGTGGMYEQYF TGTGCCAGCAGCGTAGGGACAGGGGGTATGTACGAGCAGTACTTC 15 TRBJ2-7 TRBD1 . TRBV9
CASTPTGGYEQYF TGTGCCAGCACCCCGACAGGAGGCTACGAGCAGTACTTC 13 TRBJ2-7 . . TRBV6-6
CASSQESGGVSTGELFF TGTGCCAGCAGCCAAGAATCAGGAGGGGTAAGCACCGGGGAGCTGTTTTTT 17 TRBJ2-2 . . TRBV4-2
CASSQGRGAVFPSPQETQYF TGTGCCAGCAGCCAAGGGCGAGGTGCCGTGTTCCCTAGTCCCCAAGAGACCCAGTACTTC 20 TRBJ2-5 . once TRBV14
CASSQDRVSGNTIYF TGTGCCAGCAGCCAAGACAGGGTCTCTGGAAACACCATATATTTT 15 TRBJ1-3 TRBD1 . TRBV5-5
CASSQERTGVGNTIYF TGCGCCAGCAGCCAAGAAAGGACAGGGGTTGGAAACACCATATATTTT 16 TRBJ1-3 TRBD1 few TRBV4-3
CASSEASGNTEAFF TGTGCCAGCAGTGAAGCGTCAGGGAACACTGAAGCTTTCTTT 14 TRBJ1-1 . . TRBV2
CASSPGPAGYQETQYF TGTGCCAGCAGCCCTGGACCAGCGGGATACCAAGAGACCCAGTACTTC 16 TRBJ2-5 TRBD2 . TRBV3-1/TRBV3-2
CASSMGDRGWNSPLHF TGTGCCAGTAGTATGGGCGACAGGGGATGGAATTCACCCCTCCACTTT 16 TRBJ1-6 TRBD1 . TRBV19
CASSLVWQGGETQYF TGTGCCAGCAGCTTAGTCTGGCAGGGGGGAGAGACCCAGTACTTC 15 TRBJ2-5 . . TRBV7-9
CASSLVASGSYNEQFF TGTGCCAGCAGCTTAGTTGCGAGCGGCTCCTACAATGAGCAGTTCTTC 16 TRBJ2-1 . . TRBV7-2
CSVEGPGNYGYTF TGCAGCGTGGAGGGGCCTGGGAACTATGGCTACACCTTC 13 TRBJ1-2 . . TRBV29-1
CASSPRGQGLGNEQFF TGTGCCAGCAGCCCCCGAGGACAGGGTTTGGGGAATGAGCAGTTCTTC 16 TRBJ2-1 TRBD1 . TRBV11-2
CASSAPSGGLRLFF TGTGCCAGCAGCGCCCCTAGCGGGGGACTACGGCTGTTTTTT 14 TRBJ2-2 TRBD2 . TRBV7-9
CAWSVSSVNTIYF TGTGCCTGGAGTGTATCATCGGTGAACACCATATATTTT 13 TRBJ1-3 . . TRBV30
CASSPRQGTQETQYF TGTGCCAGCAGCCCCCGACAGGGAACCCAAGAGACCCAGTACTTC 15 TRBJ2-5 TRBD1 . TRBV9
CASSLDRVSPLHF TGTGCCAGCAGTTTGGACAGGGTTTCACCCCTCCACTTT 13 TRBJ1-6 TRBD1 . TRBV12-3/TRBV12-4
CAISESQQNTEAFF TGTGCCATCAGTGAGTCACAGCAGAACACTGAAGCTTTCTTT 14 TRBJ1-1 . . TRBV10-3
CASRDDSNPFMNTEAFF TGTGCCAGTCGCGACGACAGCAACCCCTTCATGAACACTGAAGCTTTCTTT 17 TRBJ1-1 . . TRBV19
CASSVSGVENEQFF TGTGCCAGCAGCGTATCGGGGGTGGAGAATGAGCAGTTCTTC 14 TRBJ2-1 . . TRBV9
CASSLAGGNTGELFF TGTGCCAGCAGCTTAGCGGGGGGCAACACCGGGGAGCTGTTTTTT 15 TRBJ2-2 TRBD2 . TRBV7-3
CASTPRGQGVTNEKLFF TGTGCCAGTACTCCCAGGGGACAGGGAGTGACTAATGAAAAACTGTTTTTT 17 TRBJ1-4 TRBD1 . TRBV19
CASSVYRVSTGYGYTF TGTGCCAGCAGCGTCTACAGGGTTTCTACCGGATATGGCTACACCTTC 16 TRBJ1-2 . few TRBV7-8
CASSFAGGRGGNTIYF TGTGCCAGCAGTTTTGCAGGGGGCAGAGGCGGAAACACCATATATTTT 16 TRBJ1-3 TRBD1 . TRBV7-9
CASRDRVRDEQYF TGTGCCAGCAGAGACAGGGTTCGGGACGAGCAGTACTTC 13 TRBJ2-7 TRBD1 . TRBV6-5
CASSFFRETQYF TGTGCCAGCAGTTTTTTTCGGGAGACCCAGTACTTC 12 TRBJ2-5 . . TRBV12-3/TRBV12-4
CASSKGQGESYEQYF TGTGCCAGTAGTAAGGGACAGGGGGAATCCTACGAGCAGTACTTC 15 TRBJ2-7 TRBD1 . TRBV19
CASSSLSPRTSGDYNEQFF TGTGCCAGCAGCTCCTTATCCCCGAGGACTAGCGGCGACTACAATGAGCAGTTCTTC 19 TRBJ2-1 TRBD2 . TRBV11-2
CASSQASGGYQETQYF TGCGCCAGCAGCCAAGCTTCCGGGGGGTACCAAGAGACCCAGTACTTC 16 TRBJ2-5 TRBD2 . TRBV4-1
CSVDRTGGTEAFF TGCAGCGTTGACCGGACAGGGGGCACTGAAGCTTTCTTT 13 TRBJ1-1 TRBD1 . TRBV29-1
CASSPQLGLPNEQFF TGTGCCAGCAGCCCCCAACTAGGCCTCCCCAATGAGCAGTTCTTC 15 TRBJ2-1 . once TRBV3-1/TRBV3-2
CASRTLAGGPSGELFF TGTGCCAGCAGAACCCTAGCGGGGGGGCCCTCCGGGGAGCTGTTTTTT 16 TRBJ2-2 TRBD2 . TRBV4-2
CASSEGLVAGELFF TGTGCCAGCAGTGAAGGTCTAGTCGCCGGGGAGCTGTTTTTT 14 TRBJ2-2 . . TRBV25-1
CASSTRTGGTGELFF TGTGCCAGTAGTACCCGGACAGGGGGTACCGGGGAGCTGTTTTTT 15 TRBJ2-2 TRBD1 . TRBV19
CASSLGQGRAEAFF TGTGCCAGCAGCCTTGGACAGGGACGGGCTGAAGCTTTCTTT 14 TRBJ1-1 TRBD1 few TRBV3-1/TRBV3-2
CASTEGAGELFF TGTGCCAGCACGGAGGGTGCCGGGGAGCTGTTTTTT 12 TRBJ2-2 . . TRBV6-5